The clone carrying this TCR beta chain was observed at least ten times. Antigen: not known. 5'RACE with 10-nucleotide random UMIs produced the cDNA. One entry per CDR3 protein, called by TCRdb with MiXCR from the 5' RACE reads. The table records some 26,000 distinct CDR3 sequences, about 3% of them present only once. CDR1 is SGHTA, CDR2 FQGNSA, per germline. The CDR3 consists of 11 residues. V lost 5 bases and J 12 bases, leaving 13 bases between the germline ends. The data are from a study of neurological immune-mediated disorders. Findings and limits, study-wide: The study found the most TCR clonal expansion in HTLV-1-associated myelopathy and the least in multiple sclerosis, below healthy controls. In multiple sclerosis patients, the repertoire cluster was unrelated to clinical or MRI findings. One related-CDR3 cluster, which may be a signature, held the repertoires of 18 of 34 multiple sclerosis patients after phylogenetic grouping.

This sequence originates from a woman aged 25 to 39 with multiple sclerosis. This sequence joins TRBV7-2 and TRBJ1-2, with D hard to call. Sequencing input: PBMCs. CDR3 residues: CASSLYGQDTF. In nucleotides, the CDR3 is TGTGCCAGCAGCCTGTACGGGCAGGACACCTTC.